This paragraph reports one T cell receptor beta chain. Its antigen is unknown. The table came from immunoSEQ multiplex PCR; TCRdb's copy has only in-frame clones and leaves some out. The sample yields 30,000 to 40,000 clones, approximately 69% seen once. The data stem from a study of cytotoxic CD8 clonotypes in ibrutinib-treated CLL. Study overall: Recorded responses included 25 or so partial and 2 complete; following median 68 months, approximately 15 stayed remitted and 12 progressed. Regarding the study as a whole: While tracking circulating CD8+ T-cell counts, baseline clonality exceeded that of age-matched healthy donors.

From cryopreserved PBMCs came around 2 micrograms of genomic DNA used for TCR beta libraries. This CDR3 is built from 17 residues. V lost 0 bases and J 7 bases, leaving 20 bases between the germline ends. Germline V gene sequence: CDR1 SGHRS, CDR2 YFSETQ. This rearrangement joins TRBV5-1 to TRBJ2-1, with a weak D call TRBD1 (5 bases). The clonotype originates from a human donor with chronic lymphocytic leukemia. The input for sequencing was PBMCs, taken before ibrutinib treatment. In DNA form, the CDR3 reads TGCGCCAGCAGCTTGGGGGGCCTCGTCACTGGTAAGAATGAGCAGTTCTTC. It specifies CASSLGGLVTGKNEQFF.